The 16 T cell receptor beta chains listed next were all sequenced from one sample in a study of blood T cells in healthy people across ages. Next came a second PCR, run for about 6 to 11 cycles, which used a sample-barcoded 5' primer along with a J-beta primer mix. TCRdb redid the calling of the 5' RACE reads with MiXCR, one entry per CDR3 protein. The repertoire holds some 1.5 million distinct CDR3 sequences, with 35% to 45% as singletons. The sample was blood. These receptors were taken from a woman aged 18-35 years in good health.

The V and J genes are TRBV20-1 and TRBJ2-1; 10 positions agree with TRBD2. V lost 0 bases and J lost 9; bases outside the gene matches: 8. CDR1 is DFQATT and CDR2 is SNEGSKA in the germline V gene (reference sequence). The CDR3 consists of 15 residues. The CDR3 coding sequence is TGCAGTGCTAGAGATATCGCTAGCGGGAGTTTTGAGCAGTTCTTC. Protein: CSARDIASGSFEQFF.

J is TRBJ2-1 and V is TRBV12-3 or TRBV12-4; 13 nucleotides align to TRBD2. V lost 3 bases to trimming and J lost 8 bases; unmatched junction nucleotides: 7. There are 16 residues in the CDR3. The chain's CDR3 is CASSFHRTSGGDEQFF. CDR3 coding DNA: TGTGCCAGCAGTTTTCATCGGACTAGCGGGGGTGATGAGCAGTTCTTC.

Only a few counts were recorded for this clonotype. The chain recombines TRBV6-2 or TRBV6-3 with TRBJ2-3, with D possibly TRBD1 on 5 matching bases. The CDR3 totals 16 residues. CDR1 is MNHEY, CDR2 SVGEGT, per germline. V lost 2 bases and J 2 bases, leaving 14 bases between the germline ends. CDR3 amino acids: CASSYQPTELTDTQYF. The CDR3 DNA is TGTGCCAGCAGTTACCAACCGACAGAGCTCACAGATACGCAGTATTTT.

The CDR3 nucleotides read TGTGCCAGCAGACGGACTAGGGAATATGAGCAGTACTTC. This gives the protein CASRRTREYEQYF. J is TRBJ2-5 and V is TRBV4-2; 7 bases agree with TRBD2. With V trimmed by 6 bases and J by 11 bases, 12 bases remained unmatched. The CDR3 contains 13 residues. Germline loops: CDR1 LGHNA, CDR2 YNFKEQ.

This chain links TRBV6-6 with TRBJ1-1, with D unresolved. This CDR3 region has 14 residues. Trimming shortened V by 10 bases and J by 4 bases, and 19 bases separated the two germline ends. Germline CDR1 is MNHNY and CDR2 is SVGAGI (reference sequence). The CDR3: CATMVGYGSTEAFF. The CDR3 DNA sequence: TGTGCCACCATGGTTGGTTACGGTTCCACTGAAGCTTTCTTT.

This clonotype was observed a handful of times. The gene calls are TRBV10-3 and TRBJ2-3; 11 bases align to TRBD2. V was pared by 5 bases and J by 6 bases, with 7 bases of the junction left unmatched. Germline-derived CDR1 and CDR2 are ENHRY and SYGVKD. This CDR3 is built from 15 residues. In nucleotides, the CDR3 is TGTGCCATCAGTCATAGCGGGGGGGCTTTGGATACGCAGTATTTT. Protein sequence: CAISHSGGALDTQYF.

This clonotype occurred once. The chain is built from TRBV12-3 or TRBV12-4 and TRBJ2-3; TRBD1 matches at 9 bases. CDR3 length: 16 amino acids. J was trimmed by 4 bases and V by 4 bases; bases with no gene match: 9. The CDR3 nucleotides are TGTGCCAGCAGTTCCGGGACAGGGATTAGCGCAGATACGCAGTATTTT. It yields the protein CASSSGTGISADTQYF.

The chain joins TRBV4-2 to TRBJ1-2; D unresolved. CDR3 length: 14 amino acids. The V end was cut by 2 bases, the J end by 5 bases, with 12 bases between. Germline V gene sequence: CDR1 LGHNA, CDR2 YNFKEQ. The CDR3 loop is CASSQSSLHYGYTF. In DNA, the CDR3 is TGTGCCAGCAGCCAATCCTCCCTTCATTATGGCTACACCTTC.

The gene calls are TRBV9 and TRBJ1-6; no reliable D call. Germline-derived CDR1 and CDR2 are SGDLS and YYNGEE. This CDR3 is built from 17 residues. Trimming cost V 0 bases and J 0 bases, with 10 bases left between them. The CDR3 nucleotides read TGTGCCAGCAGCGTAGGGGTTCAGAGCTCCTATAATTCACCCCTCCACTTT. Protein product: CASSVGVQSSYNSPLHF.

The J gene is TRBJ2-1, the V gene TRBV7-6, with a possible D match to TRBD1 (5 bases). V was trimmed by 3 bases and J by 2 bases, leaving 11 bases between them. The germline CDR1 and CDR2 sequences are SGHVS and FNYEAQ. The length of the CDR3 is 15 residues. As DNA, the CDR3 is TGTGCCAGCAGCTTTACAGGTATCGCCTACAATGAGCAGTTCTTC. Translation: CASSFTGIAYNEQFF.

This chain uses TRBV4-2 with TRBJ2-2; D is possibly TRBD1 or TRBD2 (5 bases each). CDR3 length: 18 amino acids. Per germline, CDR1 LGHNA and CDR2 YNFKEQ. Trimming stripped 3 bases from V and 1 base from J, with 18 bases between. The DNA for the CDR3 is TGTGCCAGCAGCCAGGGGGTAGCTGAGGTTTTGAACACCGGGGAGCTGTTTTTT. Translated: CASSQGVAEVLNTGELFF.

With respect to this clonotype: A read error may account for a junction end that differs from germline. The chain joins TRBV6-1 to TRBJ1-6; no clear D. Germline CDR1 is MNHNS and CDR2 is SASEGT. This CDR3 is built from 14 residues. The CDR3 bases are TGTGCCAACAGTGTTCGGGCAGGAGGATCACCCCTCCACTTT. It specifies CANSVRAGGSPLHF.

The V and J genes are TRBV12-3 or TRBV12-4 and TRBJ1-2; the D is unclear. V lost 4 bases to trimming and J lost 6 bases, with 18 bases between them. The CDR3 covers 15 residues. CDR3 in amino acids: CASSSLGIPGNGYTF. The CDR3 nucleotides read TGTGCCAGCAGTTCCCTTGGGATTCCGGGGAATGGCTACACCTTC.

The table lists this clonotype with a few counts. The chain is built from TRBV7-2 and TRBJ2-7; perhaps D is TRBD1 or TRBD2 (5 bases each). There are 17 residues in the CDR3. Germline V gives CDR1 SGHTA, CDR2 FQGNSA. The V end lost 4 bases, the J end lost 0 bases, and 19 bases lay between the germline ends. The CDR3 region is CASSYQWGIFSSYEQYF. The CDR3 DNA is TGTGCCAGCAGCTACCAGTGGGGGATTTTTAGCTCCTACGAGCAGTACTTC.

CDR3 nucleotides: TGTGCCAGCAGTCCTAGAGGACAGGGCTACACCTTC. It specifies CASSPRGQGYTF. The chain has TRBV6-2 or TRBV6-3 and TRBJ1-2; weak D call: TRBD1 (6 bases). This CDR3 comprises 12 residues. The V gene lost 5 bases and the J gene lost 8 bases, with 12 bases spanning the gap. Germline CDR1 is MNHEY and CDR2 is SVGEGT.

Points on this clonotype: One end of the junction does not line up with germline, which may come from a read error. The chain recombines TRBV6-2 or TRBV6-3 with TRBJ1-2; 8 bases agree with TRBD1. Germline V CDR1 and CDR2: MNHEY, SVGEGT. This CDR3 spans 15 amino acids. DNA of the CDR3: TGTACCAGCAGTGGGACAGGTCGAGGGTACGATGGCTACACCTTC. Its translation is CTSSGTGRGYDGYTF.